This TCR beta chain was retrieved from a study of CD8 T cells in Susac syndrome. Study-wide findings and caveats: As the study acknowledged, the number of individuals in its TCR sequencing and HLA analysis was relatively small.

Germline values: CDR1 MNHEY, CDR2 SVGAGI. V was pared by 0 bases and J by 8 bases, with 6 bases of the junction left unmatched. The CDR3 runs 15 residues. As for this clonotype: Antigen unknown.

Sequencing of TCR beta was carried out in blood CD8+ and CD4+ T cells. The controls, all healthy donors, were matched for age and sex. The authors reverse transcribed roughly 0.5 to 1 ug RNA with random hexamers. TCRdb reanalysed the immunoSEQ multiplex PCR reads using MiXCR and keeps one entry per CDR3 protein. Here the sample spans more than 85,000 distinct CDR3 sequences, about 95% being singletons. The chain employs TRBV6-5 and TRBJ1-4; the match to TRBD1 covers 7 bases. The clonotype originates from a human donor in good health. The specimen was CD4+ T cells from PBMCs. The CDR3 reads CASSYSRRQGEKLFF. CDR3 DNA sequence: TGTGCCAGCAGTTACTCGAGGAGACAGGGCGAAAAACTGTTTTTT.